This TCR beta chain stems from a study of T cells in Graves' hyperthyroidism and ophthalmopathy. Study information: Pretreatment peripheral blood was obtained at initial diagnosis. The study's findings and limits: Expanded thyroid clonotypes (above 0.001) were mostly also found in blood.

This clonotype was detected many times. Its antigen is undetermined. Germline V gene lookup returns CDR1 MNHEY and CDR2 SMNVEV (reference sequence). The CDR3 is made up of 14 amino acids. The J segment lost 9 bases and the V segment lost 6 bases, leaving 12 bases of the junction unmatched. A patient was excluded if there was uncontrolled infection, other autoimmune disease, pregnancy or lactation. The diagnoses drew upon clinical symptoms, serum thyroxine and TRAb, thyroid ultrasound and orbital computed tomography. It was RNA transcripts that yielded the amplified TCR beta CDR3 regions. When the TCR CDR3 underwent first-round RT-PCR, the HTBI primer set was used. One entry per CDR3 protein results from TCRdb running MiXCR on the multiplex PCR reads. The data show nearly 600,000 distinct CDR3 sequences, about 15% seen once.

The V gene is TRBV27, the J gene TRBJ2-7, with 9 bases lining up with TRBD2. Material: blood. The receptor comes from a woman aged 25-40 years with Graves' hyperthyroidism that later progressed to Graves' ophthalmopathy. The chain's CDR3 is CASSARLAVFGQYF. The CDR3 region has the DNA TGTGCCAGCAGCGCACGACTAGCGGTCTTTGGGCAGTACTTC.